These T cell receptor beta chains were read from a single sample in a study of blood T cell repertoires in COVID-19. Assay: immunoSEQ multiplex PCR; the TCRdb copy retains only in-frame clones and omits some. The sample lists some 320,000 clones, roughly nine tenths seen once, with 2% to 3% in the top ten. The material sequenced was PBMCs or T cells enriched from blood (not recorded which). The receptor source for this set is a man aged 55 to 70 who had recovered from COVID-19. CDR3s include the opening cysteine and the closing phenylalanine or tryptophan. A D gene is named only where the DNA matches it firmly. A clone size is listed for some rows: how often the clone was seen (once, few, many), or a class if it is expanded.

>TRBV10-1|TRBJ2-1|-|-
TGCGCCAGCAGTGAGAGTCTACTCCCAAACAATGAGCAGTTCTTC
CASSESLLPNNEQFF
>TRBV9|TRBJ2-3|-|TRBD2
TGTGCCAGCAGCGTAGCCGGGACTAGCGGGGGGGCCGTCATACCTACGCAGTATTTT
CASSVAGTSGGAVIPTQYF
>TRBV10-3|TRBJ1-1|-|-
TGTGCCATCAGTGACGCGGGTCACGCCCTCGGGGAGACTGAAGCTTTCTTT
CAISDAGHALGETEAFF
>TRBV5-5|TRBJ1-6|-|-
TGTGCCAGCAGCAATGGACAGTTGTTGGATTCACCCCTCCACTTT
CASSNGQLLDSPLHF
>TRBV28|TRBJ1-6|once|-
TGTGCCAGCAGTTTATGGACCGGGTTCGATAATTCACCCCTCCACTTT
CASSLWTGFDNSPLHF
>TRBV27|TRBJ2-7|-|-
TGTGCCAGCAGTACCAGCAGGGACTCCTACGAGCAGTACTTC
CASSTSRDSYEQYF
>TRBV7-2|TRBJ2-1|-|TRBD1
TGTGCCAGCAGCTTACGACAAGACAGGGTTCGGAATGAGCAGTTCTTC
CASSLRQDRVRNEQFF
>TRBV24-1|TRBJ2-7|once|TRBD1
TGTGCCACCAGTGCCCCCGGGACAGGGCGCTACGAGCAGTACTTC
CATSAPGTGRYEQYF
>TRBV7-9|TRBJ1-2|-|-
TGTGCCAGCAGCCGATCAGCAAGCGGGGGATATGGCTACACCTTC
CASSRSASGGYGYTF
>TRBV7-2|TRBJ1-2|-|-
TGTGCCAGCAGCTTCGCACAAGGGGCGCGTGGCTACACCTTC
CASSFAQGARGYTF
>TRBV5-6|TRBJ1-3|-|-
TGTGCCAGCAGCTTGTTCGAGTTAGGAAACACCATATATTTT
CASSLFELGNTIYF
>TRBV6-4|TRBJ2-3|-|-
TGTGCCAGCAGTGAAGCGGGCAAGACAGATACGCAGTATTTT
CASSEAGKTDTQYF
>TRBV6-1|TRBJ2-1|once|-
TGTGCCAGCAGACTAAACAATGAGCAGTTCTTC
CASRLNNEQFF
>TRBV18|TRBJ1-2|-|-
TGTGCCAGCTCACCTCGGCCCGGGAGCGTCTATGGCTACACCTTC
CASSPRPGSVYGYTF
>TRBV19|TRBJ1-2|-|TRBD1
TGTGCCAGTAGTACGCGGACAGGGGGAATTGGCTACACCTTC
CASSTRTGGIGYTF
>TRBV6-5|TRBJ2-2|-|TRBD1
TGTGCCAGCAGCAGGACAGGGAACACCGGGGAGCTGTTTTTT
CASSRTGNTGELFF
>TRBV5-1|TRBJ2-1|-|TRBD2
TGCGCCAGCAGCTTGGGCGGGAGTCCATACAATGAGCAGTTCTTC
CASSLGGSPYNEQFF
>TRBV18|TRBJ2-7|-|TRBD1
TGTGCCAGCTCACCCGACAGGGCGTGGTACGAGCAGTACTTC
CASSPDRAWYEQYF
>TRBV6-2/TRBV6-3|TRBJ2-7|-|TRBD2
TGTGCCAGCAGCCGAAATCCGACTAGCGGTAGTTACGAGCAGTACTTC
CASSRNPTSGSYEQYF
>TRBV5-4|TRBJ1-1|-|TRBD1
TGTGCCAGCAGCTATCAGACAGGGGGTGAAGCTTTCTTT
CASSYQTGGEAFF
>TRBV4-3|TRBJ1-6|-|-
TGCGCCAGCAGCCAAGGTTTGGGTCGGGCACCCCTCCACTTT
CASSQGLGRAPLHF
>TRBV11-2|TRBJ2-7|once|TRBD2
TGTGCCAGCAGCTTAGAAGCGGGGGCCTACGAGCAGTACTTC
CASSLEAGAYEQYF
>TRBV6-5|TRBJ1-2|few|-
TGTGCCAGCAGTAGACCGGCAGCGGGGTATGGCTACACCTTC
CASSRPAAGYGYTF
>TRBV27|TRBJ2-1|-|TRBD2
TGTGCCAGCAGTTTATCGCCGCTACGGGAGGGGTTCTTC
CASSLSPLREGFF
>TRBV27|TRBJ2-5|-|-
TGTGCCAGCAGTTTCCGCGTACCGACGCAGCGGCGCCCCGAGACCCAGTACTTC
CASSFRVPTQRRPETQYF
>TRBV6-1|TRBJ2-1|-|TRBD1
TGTGCCAGCAGTGAAACAGGGGTCGATGAGCAGTTCTTC
CASSETGVDEQFF
>TRBV18|TRBJ2-2|-|-
TGTGCCAGCTCACCCGGTCTCTGGAACACCGGGGAGCTGTTTTTT
CASSPGLWNTGELFF